Given below is one T cell receptor beta chain in context. Its antigen is not identified. Per the germline V gene, CDR1 is SGHTA and CDR2 is FQGNSA. The V gene lost 5 bases and the J gene lost 5 bases, with 18 bases spanning the gap. The CDR3 has 15 amino acids. The record originates from a study of blood T cells in healthy people across ages. The second PCR ran about 6 to 11 cycles with a sample-barcoded 5' primer and J-beta primers. A tag from a template-switch adaptor with 12 random nucleotides marked each cDNA molecule. One entry per CDR3 protein results from TCRdb running MiXCR on the 5' RACE reads. The sample yields 1.4 million or so distinct CDR3 sequences, 40% to 45% seen once. Findings and caveats of the study: Diversity estimates drawn from one million T cells were deemed underestimates.

This rearrangement joins TRBV7-2 to TRBJ2-5, with D tentatively TRBD2 (6 bases). Sample: blood. The receptor's source is a young woman in good health. CDR3 in amino acids: CASSHYPTSGETQYF. CDR3 DNA: TGTGCCAGCAGCCACTACCCCACAAGCGGGGAGACCCAGTACTTC.